This TCR beta chain is from a study of cytomegalovirus exposure and HLA in healthy donors. Overall study: Among about 179 million T cells, an earlier analysis found 90 million to 130 million unique TCR beta sequences. There were 88 million or so unique TCRs (from HLA-typed donors) in an early data release.

V was clipped by 1 base and J by 4 bases, with 10 bases between them. Germline V gene sequence: CDR1 SGHAT, CDR2 FQNNGV. CDR3 size: 14 residues. 13 Jbeta primers and 60 Vbeta primers were used for the PCR. Some clones are missing from TCRdb's copy, which holds only in-frame ones; the method was immunoSEQ multiplex PCR. The repertoire consists of around 120,000 clones, with 75% to 85% occurring once and the leading ten covering 8% to 9%. This chain joins TRBV11-2 and TRBJ1-2, with D hard to call. The sequencing sample was made of PBMCs. The origin of this receptor is a female donor in good health and CMV-seropositive. In nucleotides, the CDR3 is TGTGCCAGCAGCTTAGGGGTTTTAGCCTATGGCTACACCTTC. This encodes CASSLGVLAYGYTF.